These T cell receptor beta chains were read from a single sample in a study of beta chain features in type 1 diabetes. Produced via immunoSEQ multiplex PCR; TCRdb's table is partial and in-frame only. There are roughly 700,000 clones in the sample; 13% occur only once, and around 0.022% lies in the top ten. Sample: naive CD4+ T cells from blood. These receptors were collected from a man aged 18 to 30 with type 1 diabetes. The CDR3 runs from the conserved cysteine through the conserved F or W. Fields, in order: J gene, D gene, CDR3 length, clone size, V gene, CDR3 DNA, CDR3 protein. A D gene is named only where the DNA matches it firmly. Clone size appears in some rows only: once, few, many, or a class for an expanded clone.

>TRBJ2-4|NA|20|NA|TRBV19
TGTGCCAGTAGTATAGCTTCAGGAGCCAAGTCGAGACTAGCCAAAAACATTCAGTACTTC
CASSIASGAKSRLAKNIQYF
>TRBJ2-3|TRBD2|15|few|TRBV30
TGTGCCTGGAGTACCGGAGCGGGGGTCACAGATACGCAGTATTTT
CAWSTGAGVTDTQYF
>TRBJ2-6|NA|17|few|TRBV5-1
TGCGCCAGCAGCTTTGGGTCATTTGGTTCTGGGGCCAACGTCCTGACTTTC
CASSFGSFGSGANVLTF
>TRBJ2-2|NA|13|NA|TRBV6-5
TGTGCCAGCAGTTACCCACGCACCGGGGAGCTGTTTTTT
CASSYPRTGELFF
>TRBJ1-1|NA|10|few|TRBV2
TGTGCCAGCAGTGTAACTGAAGCTTTCTTT
CASSVTEAFF
>TRBJ2-3|NA|16|NA|TRBV5-1
TGCGCCAGCGGCATAGTGGCCCTATCGAGCACAGATACGCAGTATTTT
CASGIVALSSTDTQYF
>TRBJ2-7|TRBD2|16|few|TRBV4-1
TGCGCCAGCAGCCAAACGGGACTAGCGGGGATGGACGAGCAGTACTTC
CASSQTGLAGMDEQYF
>TRBJ1-2|NA|11|NA|TRBV2
TGTGCCAGCAGTGAAGAAAACGGCTACACCTTC
CASSEENGYTF
>TRBJ1-2|NA|13|NA|TRBV29-1
TGCAGCGTTAGTAGGGGGTCTAACTATGGCTACACCTTC
CSVSRGSNYGYTF
>TRBJ1-4|NA|15|NA|TRBV4-1
TGCGCCAGCAGCCAAGCCGGCGGGTCTCGAGAAAAACTGTTTTTT
CASSQAGGSREKLFF
>TRBJ2-7|TRBD2|15|NA|TRBV2
TGTGCCAGCGGACTGACTAGCGGGATCCCCTACGAGCAGTACTTC
CASGLTSGIPYEQYF
>TRBJ2-3|NA|13|few|TRBV7-9
TGTGCCAGCAGCTTAATCAGCACAGATACGCAGTATTTT
CASSLISTDTQYF
>TRBJ2-3|TRBD1|15|NA|TRBV6-5
TGTGCCAGCAGCCCTCGGGACAGGGGGCGAGATACGCAGTATTTT
CASSPRDRGRDTQYF
>TRBJ1-5|TRBD1|14|NA|TRBV27
TGTGCCAGCAGTTCCGGACAGGGCGTTCAGCCCCAGCATTTT
CASSSGQGVQPQHF
>TRBJ2-1|NA|12|NA|TRBV28
TGTGCCAGCAGCTCCTCCGTTAATGAGCAGTTCTTC
CASSSSVNEQFF
>TRBJ1-2|TRBD1|15|few|TRBV4-1
TGCGCCAGCAGCCAAGCTTCGACAGGGATACATGGCTACACCTTC
CASSQASTGIHGYTF
>TRBJ2-7|NA|13|few|TRBV11-2
TGTGCCAGCAGCTTAGACAGGGTGGACGAGCAGTACTTC
CASSLDRVDEQYF
>TRBJ2-7|TRBD1|15|NA|TRBV27
TGTGCCAGCCATGCTAATAGACAGGGGGCGCGCGAGCAGTACTTC
CASHANRQGAREQYF
>TRBJ2-1|NA|14|NA|TRBV19
TGTGCCAGTACCACCGACAGGTCCTACAATGAGCAGTTCTTC
CASTTDRSYNEQFF
>TRBJ2-7|TRBD1|14|few|TRBV5-1
TGCGCCAGCAGCTCGGGACAGGATGTGAGCGAGCAGTACTTC
CASSSGQDVSEQYF
>TRBJ2-7|NA|11|NA|TRBV10-3
TGTGCCATCAGATCGGACGTCGAGCAGTACTTC
CAIRSDVEQYF
>TRBJ2-1|NA|17|few|TRBV18
TGTGCCAGCTCACCACCACAAGGCGGGGGCCACCCCAATGAGCAGTTCTTC
CASSPPQGGGHPNEQFF
>TRBJ1-2|NA|10|few|TRBV30
TGTGCCTCGGCGTTTTATGGCTACACCTTC
CASAFYGYTF
>TRBJ1-6|NA|14|few|TRBV4-1
TGCGCCAGCAGCCGAACAGGGATTGATTCACCCCTCCACTTT
CASSRTGIDSPLHF
>TRBJ2-7|NA|15|few|TRBV18
TGTGCCAGCGCACCGGACGGCGGGGCGGCCTACGAGCAGTACTTC
CASAPDGGAAYEQYF
>TRBJ1-2|NA|14|NA|TRBV5-1
TGCGCCAGCAGCCCCGAGTCGGGTTATGATGGCTACACCTTC
CASSPESGYDGYTF